This T cell receptor beta chain is drawn from a study of cytomegalovirus exposure and HLA in healthy donors. Findings and caveats of the study: The classifier reportedly diagnosed cytomegalovirus status with high specificity and sensitivity.

CDR1 and CDR2 (germline): MNHNY, SVGAGI (reference sequence). With 2 bases removed from V and 7 bases from J, the gap between germline ends came to 12 bases. There are 14 residues in the CDR3. This clone appeared once. The antigen remains undetermined. Data came from immunoSEQ multiplex PCR; TCRdb stores just in-frame clones and leaves some out. The table lists roughly 50,000 clones, about nine tenths of them singletons, with 1% to 1.2% in the top ten. The sequenced material came from PBMCs. The chain joins TRBV6-6 to TRBJ1-5, with D hard to call. This TCR was sampled from a man between 18 and 29 years old in good health and CMV-seronegative. CDR3 DNA: TGTGCCAGCAGTTACGACCCCGGCGGGCAGCCCCAGCATTTT. It yields the protein CASSYDPGGQPQHF.